Listed below are T cell receptor beta chains from one sample, sequenced in a study of cytomegalovirus exposure and HLA in healthy donors. Only in-frame clones appear in the TCRdb table, and some are missing; sequencing was by immunoSEQ multiplex PCR. Of 150,000 to 200,000 clones in the sample, around 72% were seen once. Sequenced: PBMCs. These receptors all stem from a man in his forties in good health and CMV-seropositive. Both conserved end residues are part of each CDR3. The D gene is left open where the match is weak. Clone size is not always given. Where it is, it says once, few, many or a class for expanded clones.

-,TRBJ1-1,TRBD1,TRBV27,CASSPWTGGDTEAFF,TGTGCCAGCAGTCCTTGGACAGGGGGGGACACTGAAGCTTTCTTT
-,TRBJ2-7,-,TRBV2,CASSEAGAYEQYF,TGTGCCAGCAGTGAAGCAGGGGCGTACGAGCAGTACTTC
-,TRBJ1-2,-,TRBV7-8,CASSLVGAAPNYGYTF,TGTGCCAGCAGCTTAGTAGGAGCAGCCCCTAACTATGGCTACACCTTC
few,TRBJ1-2,-,TRBV19,CASSIGSGNYGYTF,TGTGCCAGTAGTATAGGATCCGGGAACTATGGCTACACCTTC
once,TRBJ2-7,-,TRBV30,CAWGSGFSYEQYF,TGTGCCTGGGGATCGGGATTCTCCTACGAGCAGTACTTC
-,TRBJ1-1,-,TRBV9,CASSARVDHTEAFF,TGTGCCAGCAGCGCGCGGGTTGATCACACTGAAGCTTTCTTT
-,TRBJ2-1,TRBD2,TRBV5-6,CASSLDSGGYNEQFF,TGTGCCAGCAGCTTGGATAGCGGGGGCTACAATGAGCAGTTCTTC
-,TRBJ2-7,-,TRBV7-2,CASSLVPGGREQYF,TGTGCCAGCAGCTTAGTCCCCGGGGGACGCGAGCAGTACTTC
-,TRBJ2-7,-,TRBV20-1,CSARSGVEQYF,TGCAGTGCTAGGTCCGGAGTGGAGCAGTACTTC
few,TRBJ2-7,-,TRBV5-4,CASSVGTPKSYEQYF,TGTGCCAGCAGCGTCGGGACACCGAAGTCCTACGAGCAGTACTTC
-,TRBJ2-3,TRBD1,TRBV29-1,CSVETGGAGDTQYF,TGCAGCGTAGAGACAGGGGGCGCGGGAGATACGCAGTATTTT
once,TRBJ2-3,TRBD1,TRBV14,CASSQSGGLSTQYF,TGTGCCAGCAGCCAATCAGGGGGCCTAAGTACGCAGTATTTT
-,TRBJ1-2,TRBD1,TRBV7-9,CSSSTGTAQDTYGYTF,TGTTCCAGCAGCACCGGGACAGCCCAAGATACCTATGGCTACACCTTC
-,TRBJ1-1,-,TRBV27,CASSPQTNGNTEAFF,TGTGCCAGCAGTCCCCAAACGAACGGGAACACTGAAGCTTTCTTT
-,TRBJ2-1,-,TRBV6-5,CATGTYSYNEQFF,TGTGCCACCGGGACATACTCCTACAATGAGCAGTTCTTC
-,TRBJ2-7,TRBD1,TRBV5-6,CASSLGQGWGEQYF,TGTGCCAGCAGCCTAGGACAGGGCTGGGGCGAGCAGTACTTC
once,TRBJ1-5,-,TRBV6-6,CASSYSLADNQPQHF,TGTGCCAGCAGTTACTCGTTGGCAGACAATCAGCCCCAGCATTTT
-,TRBJ2-7,TRBD1,TRBV29-1,CSVDAPGQGYEQYF,TGCAGCGTTGATGCCCCGGGACAGGGCTACGAGCAGTACTTC
once,TRBJ2-1,TRBD1,TRBV5-4,CASRGTGDNEQFF,TGTGCCAGCAGGGGGACAGGGGACAATGAGCAGTTCTTC
once,TRBJ2-3,TRBD1,TRBV7-3,CASSKGQYTDTQYF,TGTGCCAGCAGCAAGGGACAGTACACAGATACGCAGTATTTT
-,TRBJ2-1,-,TRBV6-5,CASSYSIGVNEQFF,TGTGCCAGCAGTTACTCAATAGGGGTCAATGAGCAGTTCTTC
-,TRBJ2-5,TRBD2,TRBV7-9,CASSLTKGGLGQYQETQYF,TGTGCCAGCAGCTTAACTAAGGGCGGACTAGGGCAGTACCAAGAGACCCAGTACTTC
-,TRBJ1-1,-,TRBV4-3,CASSQSSQGNVWNTEAFF,TGCGCCAGCAGCCAATCATCGCAGGGGAATGTTTGGAACACTGAAGCTTTCTTT
-,TRBJ1-5,-,TRBV6-1,CASSKSGDQQPQHF,TGTGCCAGCAGTAAGTCGGGGGACCAACAGCCCCAGCATTTT
-,TRBJ1-2,-,TRBV7-2,CASSLDDRSRNGYTF,TGTGCCAGCAGCTTGGACGACAGGTCACGCAATGGCTACACCTTC
few,TRBJ1-2,-,TRBV25-1,CASPSQGFYGYTF,TGTGCCAGCCCGAGCCAGGGGTTCTATGGCTACACCTTC
-,TRBJ1-1,-,TRBV7-9,CASSVNRVGNTEAFF,TGTGCCAGCAGCGTTAACAGGGTCGGAAACACTGAAGCTTTCTTT
-,TRBJ1-6,-,TRBV14,CASSQDRALRGSPLHF,TGTGCCAGCAGCCAAGATCGGGCCCTCCGCGGGTCACCCCTCCACTTT
-,TRBJ2-7,-,TRBV2,CASSELGGYYEQYF,TGTGCCAGCAGTGAACTGGGGGGATACTACGAGCAGTACTTC
-,TRBJ1-1,-,TRBV6-5,CASSSPRETEAFF,TGTGCCAGCAGTTCACCCCGGGAGACTGAAGCTTTCTTT
-,TRBJ1-2,TRBD1,TRBV15,CATSPTKGAGGYTF,TGTGCCACCAGCCCCACGAAGGGGGCAGGGGGCTACACCTTC
-,TRBJ2-3,-,TRBV5-1,CASSHAGEWTDTQYF,TGCGCCAGCAGTCACGCGGGCGAGTGGACAGATACGCAGTATTTT
once,TRBJ2-2,-,TRBV5-1,CASSLVWTANTGELFF,TGCGCCAGCAGCTTGGTTTGGACAGCGAACACCGGGGAGCTGTTTTTT
-,TRBJ1-6,-,TRBV27,CASNFGRVTDSPLHF,TGTGCCAGCAATTTTGGCAGGGTAACGGACTCACCCCTCCACTTT
-,TRBJ2-3,-,TRBV14,CASSQRRDNTDTQYF,TGTGCCAGCAGCCAAAGACGGGACAACACAGATACGCAGTATTTT
-,TRBJ2-3,-,TRBV19,CASRVQVSTDTQYF,TGTGCCAGTAGGGTACAGGTCAGCACAGATACGCAGTATTTT
-,TRBJ2-3,-,TRBV12-5,CASGLLTQGKYF,TGTGCTAGTGGTTTGCTCACCCAGGGGAAGTATTTT
-,TRBJ2-1,TRBD2,TRBV9,CASSFHRGGPYNEQFF,TGTGCCAGCAGCTTCCACCGGGGGGGACCCTACAATGAGCAGTTCTTC
-,TRBJ1-2,-,TRBV19,CASAQGPANYGYTF,TGTGCCAGCGCACAGGGACCAGCTAACTATGGCTACACCTTC
-,TRBJ2-2,-,TRBV5-1,CASSLPLRDGELFF,TGCGCCAGCAGCCTTCCCCTGAGGGACGGGGAGCTGTTTTTT
few,TRBJ1-2,TRBD1,TRBV4-2,CASSQGPRQGGDGYTF,TGTGCCAGCAGCCAGGGCCCTCGGCAGGGGGGCGATGGCTACACCTTC
few,TRBJ1-2,TRBD1,TRBV27,CASRGQGNPYGYTF,TGTGCCAGCAGAGGACAGGGGAACCCCTATGGCTACACCTTC
-,TRBJ2-5,TRBD1,TRBV15,CATSRYRDRGGETQYF,TGTGCCACCAGCAGATACCGGGACAGAGGCGGGGAGACCCAGTACTTC
-,TRBJ2-7,-,TRBV27,CASSFGQYEQYF,TGTGCCAGCAGTTTTGGGCAGTACGAGCAGTACTTC
-,TRBJ2-3,TRBD2,TRBV11-2,CASSLRRGGSDTQYF,TGTGCCAGCAGCTTACGGCGGGGGGGCTCCGATACGCAGTATTTT
-,TRBJ2-1,-,TRBV15,CATSRDVGLNNEQFF,TGTGCCACCAGCAGGGATGTCGGACTGAACAATGAGCAGTTCTTC